These T cell receptor beta chains were read from a single sample in a study of spatial heterogeneity in lung cancer. TCRdb independently ran MiXCR on the 5' RACE reads; one entry per CDR3 protein. This table has roughly 48,000 distinct CDR3 sequences, approximately 5.7% appearing once. Sequencing used PBMCs, obtained at surgery. Receptors originate from a male donor with early-stage non-small cell lung cancer. CDR3s include the opening cysteine and the closing phenylalanine or tryptophan. D genes are given only for firm matches.

D gene | J gene | V gene | CDR3 protein
TRBD2 | TRBJ2-1 | TRBV20-1 | CSALPIAGVYGNEQFF
NA | TRBJ2-5 | TRBV5-1 | CASSATGQETQYF
TRBD2 | TRBJ2-1 | TRBV5-4 | CASSSGSGSPYNEQFF
NA | TRBJ2-3 | TRBV27 | CASSYRVTDTQYF
TRBD2 | TRBJ2-1 | TRBV29-1 | CSVVGLAGGKLHNEQFF
NA | TRBJ2-7 | TRBV3-1 | CASSQPGPGVEQYF
NA | TRBJ1-1 | TRBV7-6 | CASSFFTGKNTEAFF
NA | TRBJ2-5 | TRBV5-1 | CASSPGGTQETQYF
TRBD1 | TRBJ1-3 | TRBV20-1 | CSARGIGQASGNTIYF
NA | TRBJ2-5 | TRBV14 | CASSRTLGTQYF
NA | TRBJ1-2 | TRBV7-2 | CASSLAPGMSSKGYTF
NA | TRBJ1-5 | TRBV20-1 | CSATNRVSNQPQHF
NA | TRBJ1-1 | TRBV12-5 | CASGLAPNTEAFF
TRBD1 | TRBJ1-4 | TRBV3-1 | CASSQGQGASLRLFF
NA | TRBJ1-1 | TRBV5-1 | CASSSEGTEAFF
NA | TRBJ2-5 | TRBV7-8 | CASSTRWVETQYF
NA | TRBJ1-1 | TRBV29-1 | CSVAVYTEAFF
TRBD1 | TRBJ2-7 | TRBV6-5 | CASSYAGQDYEQYF
NA | TRBJ1-5 | TRBV6-1 | CASSPGTPYQPQHF
NA | TRBJ2-7 | TRBV29-1 | CSVAGSYEQYF
NA | TRBJ2-5 | TRBV27 | CASSLSVSPTETQYF
NA | TRBJ2-7 | TRBV28 | CASSLWGRLSYEQYF
TRBD2 | TRBJ2-1 | TRBV20-1 | CSARATSVSYNEQFF
NA | TRBJ2-2 | TRBV10-3 | CAIGGTTNTGELFF
TRBD1 | TRBJ2-1 | TRBV11-1 | CASSRTGQGWWNEQFF
NA | TRBJ2-5 | TRBV5-1 | CASRLTGSQETQYF
NA | TRBJ2-4 | TRBV20-1 | CSARRPQGGYIQYF
NA | TRBJ2-7 | TRBV20-1 | CSARQAASSYEQYF
TRBD1 | TRBJ2-7 | TRBV5-1 | CASSLGTGVYEQYF
NA | TRBJ2-6 | TRBV10-2 | CASSDLLGRHSGANVLTF
NA | TRBJ1-3 | TRBV18 | CASSPIGTASSGNTIYF
NA | TRBJ2-5 | TRBV20-1 | CSARFWEETQYF
NA | TRBJ2-1 | TRBV20-1 | CSAINPSSYNEQFF
NA | TRBJ1-1 | TRBV4-3 | CASSQGASTEWGEAFF
TRBD2 | TRBJ2-5 | TRBV20-1 | CSARNSGSPQETQYF
NA | TRBJ2-1 | TRBV21-1 | CASSHRGHGDNEQFF
TRBD1 | TRBJ2-6 | TRBV5-1 | CASSSQGSGANVLTF
TRBD2 | TRBJ2-7 | TRBV28 | CASSPTPGLVSTEQYF
TRBD2 | TRBJ2-4 | TRBV18 | CASSPPTSGKDIQYF
NA | TRBJ2-5 | TRBV7-2 | CASSLNRAPQTQYF
NA | TRBJ2-4 | TRBV11-2 | CASSLPSENIQYF
TRBD2 | TRBJ2-1 | TRBV7-9 | CASSQKGLAGDPYNEQFF
NA | TRBJ2-7 | TRBV5-1 | CASSLRGPYEQYF
NA | TRBJ2-1 | TRBV7-2 | CASSSEYSVNEQFF
TRBD2 | TRBJ2-1 | TRBV19 | CASSMLLAGKYNEQFF
TRBD1 | TRBJ1-2 | TRBV20-1 | CSAKGTVYGYTF
NA | TRBJ2-7 | TRBV10-1 | CASSAGQDEQYF